The 31 T cell receptor beta chains presented below share a single source sample, sequenced in a study of cytomegalovirus exposure and HLA in healthy donors. The PCR ran on 60 Vbeta and 13 Jbeta primers. The data were produced by immunoSEQ multiplex PCR, yet TCRdb's version contains in-frame clones alone and is incomplete. This sample has 120,000 to 150,000 clones; over 60% occur once, and the top ten carry 1.5% to 2%. Sequenced: PBMCs. The receptors were gathered from a middle-aged man in good health and CMV-seronegative.

The rearrangement links TRBV7-3 to TRBJ2-1, with a tentative D call TRBD2 (5 bases). The CDR3 totals 14 residues. V lost 3 bases and J 1 base, leaving 7 bases between the germline ends. Germline assignment: CDR1 SGHTA and CDR2 FQGTGA. The chain's CDR3 is CASSFGGSYNEQFF. The CDR3 DNA reads TGTGCCAGCAGCTTTGGCGGGTCCTACAATGAGCAGTTCTTC.

This clone was recorded a few times. This rearrangement joins TRBV28 to TRBJ2-5; 8 bases line up with TRBD1. Germline trimming cut 5 bases from V and 5 bases from J; bases unmatched to any gene: 13. The CDR3 runs to 16 residues. The germline CDR1 and CDR2 sequences are MDHEN and SYDVKM. The CDR3 is CASSLLPGTGGETQYF. DNA for the CDR3: TGTGCCAGCAGTCTACTCCCCGGGACAGGAGGCGAGACCCAGTACTTC.

The rearrangement uses TRBV11-3 and TRBJ2-5; 8 bases fit TRBD2. The J segment lost 2 bases and the V segment lost 0 bases, leaving 11 bases of the junction unmatched. The germline CDR1 and CDR2 sequences are SGHNT and YENEEA. CDR3 size: 18 residues. CDR3 sequence (DNA): TGTGCCAGCAGCTTAGAGCCCTCAGTGACTAGCGAGCAAGAGACCCAGTACTTC. Residues: CASSLEPSVTSEQETQYF.

The rearrangement uses TRBV4-1 and TRBJ2-5, with a weak D call TRBD1 (7 bases). The DNA end lines up better with TRBJ2-7; the J call may be wrong. CDR3 length equals 15 residues. CDR1 is MGHRA and CDR2 is YSYEKL in the germline V gene. The CDR3 DNA reads as TGCGCCAGCAGCCAAGCAATGACAGGGAGGTACGAGCAGTACTTC. This encodes CASSQAMTGRYEQYF.

The chain employs TRBV10-3 and TRBJ1-2, with 7 bases lining up with TRBD1. This CDR3 region has 14 residues. V lost 6 bases and J lost 1; bases outside the gene matches: 5. CDR1 is ENHRY and CDR2 is SYGVKD in the germline V gene. The CDR3 reads CAISPQGGNYGYTF. The CDR3 nucleotides read TGTGCCATCAGCCCCCAGGGGGGTAACTATGGCTACACCTTC.

This clone has just a few counts. The chain is built from TRBV9 and TRBJ1-1; tentatively, D is TRBD1 (5 bases). The CDR3 length is 14 residues. V lost 4 bases, J lost 1 base, and 11 bases lay in between. CDR1 and CDR2 (germline): SGDLS, YYNGEE. The CDR3 DNA sequence: TGTGCCAGCAGCATTAAAACAGGGAACACTGAAGCTTTCTTT. Translating it yields CASSIKTGNTEAFF.

This chain uses TRBV7-6 with TRBJ2-1, with 12 bases identical to TRBD1. This CDR3 is 19 amino acids long. The junction had 12 bases not matched to a gene; V was cut back by 6 bases and J by 0 bases. Germline V gene lookup returns CDR1 SGHVS and CDR2 FNYEAQ. CDR3 loop: CASRSGTGGTEPSYNEQFF. The CDR3 DNA reads as TGTGCCAGCAGATCCGGGACAGGGGGCACGGAACCCTCCTACAATGAGCAGTTCTTC. Supplemented by reference TRBV7-6 and TRBJ2-1, the full variable domain reads GAGVSQSPRYKVTKRGQDVALRCDPISGHVSLYWYRQALGQGPEFLTYFNYEAQQDKSGLPNDRFSAERPEGSISTLTIQRTEQRDSAMYRCASRSGTGGTEPSYNEQFFGPGTRLTVL.

The chain carries TRBV5-8 and TRBJ2-3; weak D call: TRBD2 (6 bases). This CDR3 has 15 amino acids. Germline CDR1 SGHTS, CDR2 YDEGEE. V shed 0 bases and J shed 2 bases, with 10 bases lying between them. CDR3 residues: CASSLVDYYTDTQYF. In DNA, the CDR3 is TGTGCCAGCAGCTTGGTGGACTACTACACAGATACGCAGTATTTT.

The V gene is TRBV12-5, the J gene TRBJ2-3; the match to TRBD2 covers 12 bases. Germline V lookup: CDR1 LGHNT, CDR2 FRNRAP. Losses at the gene ends were 3 bases for V and 2 bases for J; bases not matched to a gene: 3. This CDR3 is built from 16 residues. DNA of the CDR3: TGTGCTAGTGGTTTACTAGCGGGAGGAGTCACAGATACGCAGTATTTT. It yields the protein CASGLLAGGVTDTQYF.

The chain carries TRBV4-2 and TRBJ1-3; 9 bases align to TRBD1. CDR1 and CDR2 from the germline V gene are LGHNA and YNFKEQ. The CDR3 consists of 18 residues. With 4 bases clipped from V and 3 bases from J, the junction kept 13 bases outside the gene matches. Written as DNA, the CDR3 is TGTGCCAGCAGCCTTACTTCCAGCGGGACAGGGTATGGAAACACCATATATTTT. Its protein product is CASSLTSSGTGYGNTIYF.

The CDR3 DNA reads TGCGCCAGCAGCTTGGCCAAGGGTAGCGGGGGGTCAGAGACCCAGTACTTC. Its translation: CASSLAKGSGGSETQYF. This chain joins TRBV5-1 and TRBJ2-5, with 10 positions matching TRBD2. CDR1 and CDR2 from the germline V gene are SGHRS and YFSETQ. V lost 0 bases, J lost 4 bases, and 9 bases stayed unmatched. This CDR3 contains 17 residues.

The gene calls are TRBV5-5 and TRBJ2-7; TRBD2 is a possible D gene (5 bases). This CDR3 has 16 residues. In germline, CDR1 is SGHKS, CDR2 YYEKEE (reference sequence). V lost 4 bases and J lost 0, with 17 bases in between. CDR3 residues: CASSPLGEGSSYEQYF. The CDR3 DNA is TGTGCCAGCAGCCCCCTCGGGGAAGGTAGCTCCTACGAGCAGTACTTC.

This chain joins TRBV12-5 and TRBJ2-5; 7 positions match TRBD2. The J call may be incorrect, as the DNA end agrees better with TRBJ2-7. CDR1 and CDR2 from the germline V gene are LGHNT and FRNRAP. The CDR3 covers 15 residues. This chain's CDR3 is CASGGGTGGSYEQYF. Written as DNA, the CDR3 is TGTGCTAGTGGTGGGGGGACTGGCGGGAGCTACGAGCAGTACTTC.

V is TRBV7-9 and J is TRBJ2-1; 8 bases line up with TRBD2. This CDR3 has 16 residues. Trimming cost V 6 bases and J 4 bases; bases outside gene matches: 11. The germline gives CDR1 SEHNR, CDR2 FQNEAQ (reference sequence). This CDR3 reads CASSQYGGGFYNEQFF. The DNA of the CDR3 is TGTGCCAGCAGTCAGTACGGGGGGGGATTTTACAATGAGCAGTTCTTC.

Here the CDR3 reads CASSRGQGTAAGYGYTF. CDR3 in DNA: TGTGCCAGTAGTAGGGGGCAGGGAACGGCGGCAGGTTATGGCTACACCTTC. The chain employs TRBV19 and TRBJ1-2; D possibly corresponds to TRBD1 (6 bases). Germline CDR1 LNHDA, CDR2 SQIVND (reference sequence). Trimming stripped 4 bases from V and 5 bases from J, with 23 bases between. CDR3 length equals 17 residues.

The rearrangement uses TRBV10-3 and TRBJ2-5, with 14 bases fitting TRBD2. CDR1 and CDR2 (germline): ENHRY, SYGVKD. The CDR3 length is 18 residues. With 0 bases clipped from V and 0 bases from J, the junction kept 3 bases outside the gene matches. The CDR3 DNA sequence: TGTGCCATCAGTGAGTCGAAGGGACTAGCGGGGGACCAAGAGACCCAGTACTTC. It codes for CAISESKGLAGDQETQYF.

In this sample, this clone turned up a few times. V usage is TRBV6-5 and J usage is TRBJ2-1; D remains ambiguous. The germline V gene has CDR1 MNHEY and CDR2 SVGAGI. V was trimmed by 2 bases and J by 8 bases, leaving 7 bases between them. This CDR3 is 12 amino acids long. The CDR3 here is CASSYRRDEQFF. The DNA for the CDR3 is TGTGCCAGCAGTTACCGCCGGGATGAGCAGTTCTTC.

The V gene is TRBV6-5, the J gene TRBJ2-1; 7 bases agree with TRBD2. Unmatched junction bases numbered 8, after V lost 6 bases and J lost 6 bases. The CDR3 spans 14 residues. In germline, CDR1 is MNHEY, CDR2 SVGAGI. Here the CDR3 reads CASRGGGRINEQFF. The CDR3 DNA reads as TGTGCCAGCAGGGGGGGAGGGCGCATCAATGAGCAGTTCTTC.

The chain is built from TRBV7-2 and TRBJ2-7; 8 positions agree with TRBD1. CDR3 length: 14 residues. The trim removed 5 bases at V and 3 bases at J, leaving 6 bases unmatched. CDR1 is SGHTA and CDR2 is FQGNSA in the germline V gene. The chain's CDR3 is CASSPTGAGYEQYF. CDR3 sequence (DNA): TGTGCCAGCAGCCCGACAGGGGCAGGCTACGAGCAGTACTTC.

This clone was detected a few times. This CDR3 is CASSLTSGGVNEQFF. In DNA form, the CDR3 reads TGTGCCAGCAGTCTAACTAGCGGGGGGGTCAATGAGCAGTTCTTC. The chain combines TRBV7-6 with TRBJ2-1; 13 nucleotides line up with TRBD2. V trimming: 6 bases; J trimming: 6 bases; junction bases outside the gene matches: 5. The CDR3 runs to 15 residues. Per germline, CDR1 SGHVS and CDR2 FNYEAQ. The full variable domain, its missing parts supplied by reference TRBV7-6 and TRBJ2-1, is GAGVSQSPRYKVTKRGQDVALRCDPISGHVSLYWYRQALGQGPEFLTYFNYEAQQDKSGLPNDRFSAERPEGSISTLTIQRTEQRDSAMYRCASSLTSGGVNEQFFGPGTRLTVL.

The gene calls are TRBV19 and TRBJ1-3, with TRBD1 matching over 9 bases. V was clipped by 3 bases and J by 8 bases; unmatched bases: 5. This CDR3 has 14 amino acids. In germline, CDR1 is LNHDA, CDR2 SQIVND (reference sequence). The CDR3 is CASSIGTGLDTIYF. CDR3 bases: TGTGCCAGTAGTATTGGGACAGGGCTTGACACCATATATTTT.

CDR3 loop: CASSPDRANGVNTNEKLFF. The CDR3 DNA reads as TGTGCCAGCAGCCCGGACAGGGCGAACGGCGTAAACACTAATGAAAAACTGTTTTTT. The chain couples TRBV4-2 to TRBJ1-4; TRBD1 agrees at 8 bases. The V segment lost 4 bases and the J segment 2 bases; nucleotides outside the gene matches: 15. CDR1 LGHNA and CDR2 YNFKEQ come from the germline V gene. This CDR3 comprises 19 residues.

For the CDR3, the DNA is TGTGCCAGCAGTGAAGTCGCGGGAGGGCCCTACGAGCAGTACTTC. Translating it yields CASSEVAGGPYEQYF. The chain combines TRBV6-1 with TRBJ2-7, with TRBD2 matching over 9 bases. There are 15 residues in the CDR3. Germline loops: CDR1 MNHNS, CDR2 SASEGT. V trimming: 1 base; J trimming: 2 bases; junction bases outside the gene matches: 3.

This clone has more than one count but fewer than ten. The J gene is TRBJ2-7, the V gene TRBV7-9; 9 positions match TRBD1. The CDR3 has 17 residues. The J segment lost 2 bases and the V segment lost 5 bases, leaving 13 bases of the junction unmatched. The germline V gene encodes CDR1 SEHNR and CDR2 FQNEAQ (reference sequence). The CDR3 here is CASSPRDRVGRAYEQYF. The CDR3 nucleotides are TGTGCCAGCAGCCCCCGGGACAGGGTTGGCAGGGCCTACGAGCAGTACTTC.

The V gene is TRBV29-1, the J gene TRBJ2-5, with 7 nucleotides matching TRBD2. J gave up 2 bases and V 5 bases, and 5 bases lay outside the gene matches. Germline assignment: CDR1 SQVTM and CDR2 ANQGSEA. This CDR3 has 13 residues. CDR3 residues: CSVPASGQETQYF. The DNA of the CDR3 is TGCAGCGTTCCGGCTAGCGGACAAGAGACCCAGTACTTC. The whole variable domain, remainder taken from reference TRBV29-1 and TRBJ2-5, is SAVISQKPSRDICQRGTSLTIQCQVDSQVTMMFWYRQQPGQSLTLIATANQGSEATYESGFVIDKFPISRPNLTFSTLTVSNMSPEDSSIYLCSVPASGQETQYFGPGTRLLVL.

This clone was detected a few times. V usage is TRBV5-4 and J usage is TRBJ2-3; 12 bases match TRBD2. In germline, CDR1 is SGHNT, CDR2 YYREEE (reference sequence). Losses at the gene ends were 3 bases for V and 3 bases for J; bases not matched to a gene: 5. This CDR3 has 16 residues. The CDR3 nucleotides are TGTGCCAGCAGCTCCCTAGCGGGGGGGCCAACAGATACGCAGTATTTT. This codes for CASSSLAGGPTDTQYF. Complete variable domain (other parts from reference TRBV5-4 and TRBJ2-3): ETGVTQSPTHLIKTRGQQVTLRCSSQSGHNTVSWYQQALGQGPQFIFQYYREEENGRGNFPPRFSGLQFPNYSSELNVNALELDDSALYLCASSSLAGGPTDTQYFGPGTRLTVL.

The chain uses TRBV10-2 and TRBJ1-2, with unresolved D. Trimming shortened V by 1 base and J by 5 bases, and 5 bases separated the two germline ends. CDR1 is WSHSY and CDR2 is SAAADI in the germline V gene. This CDR3 region has 12 residues. The CDR3 sequence: CASSELSYGYTF. CDR3 nucleotide sequence: TGCGCCAGCAGTGAGTTGAGTTATGGCTACACCTTC.

This rearrangement joins TRBV4-1 to TRBJ1-5, with D possibly being TRBD1 (6 bases). CDR3 length: 15 residues. V lost 1 base, J lost 8 bases, and 15 bases lay in between. The V gene's germline CDR1 is MGHRA and CDR2 YSYEKL. In DNA, the CDR3 is TGCGCCAGCAGCCAAGGGGTGTCAGGGGCAGAGCCCCAGCATTTT. Protein: CASSQGVSGAEPQHF.

This chain uses TRBV11-2 with TRBJ2-7; a weak D match, TRBD1 (5 bases). The CDR3 runs to 12 residues. CDR1 SGHAT and CDR2 FQNNGV come from the germline V gene. The germline V and J ends were trimmed by 4 bases and 3 bases, with 7 bases remaining between them. The DNA of the CDR3 is TGTGCCAGCAGCTCCAGGGTCTACGAGCAGTACTTC. Translation: CASSSRVYEQYF.

This clone was observed a single time. The chain couples TRBV19 to TRBJ1-6; weak D call: TRBD1 (5 bases). V lost 3 bases and J 9 bases, leaving 15 bases between the germline ends. CDR3 size: 15 residues. The germline V gene encodes CDR1 LNHDA and CDR2 SQIVND (reference sequence). CDR3 coding DNA: TGTGCCAGTAGTATCGGAGCAGGGTATGGTTCACCCCTCCACTTT. Residues: CASSIGAGYGSPLHF.

This clone has just a few counts. This chain connects TRBV11-1 to TRBJ2-5; maybe TRBD2 (7 bases). The germline V gene encodes CDR1 SGHAT and CDR2 FQDESV (reference sequence). Trimming shortened V by 1 base and J by 7 bases, and 22 bases separated the two germline ends. CDR3 length: 17 residues. The CDR3 here is CASSLDRFGGPGGTQYF. The CDR3 coding sequence is TGTGCCAGCAGCTTAGATCGGTTCGGGGGGCCCGGCGGGACCCAGTACTTC.